This T cell receptor (beta chain) derives from a study of cytomegalovirus exposure and HLA in healthy donors. Findings and limits, study-wide: Presence/absence analyses rested on an assumption that sequencing depth was roughly uniform across donors. It was shown in a later analysis that HLA-associated TCR beta chains were more clonally expanded than other, equally common chains.

Trimming removed 7 bases from V and 1 base from J; junction bases left unmatched: 13. The CDR3 runs to 16 residues. Germline lookup yields CDR1 SQVTM and CDR2 ANQGSEA. In regard to this clone: Its specificity is not known.

PCR was performed using 60 Vbeta and 13 Jbeta primers. Sequencing was performed with immunoSEQ multiplex PCR; in TCRdb, only in-frame clones are kept and a portion is missing. Among over 120,000 clones, approximately 80% were seen once, and the ten largest hold 2% to 3%. J is TRBJ2-3 and V is TRBV29-1, with TRBD2 identical over 8 bases. Specimen: PBMCs. This receptor was identified in a woman aged 18-29 years in good health and CMV-seropositive. The CDR3 sequence: CSATTQRGKRTDTQYF. CDR3 nucleotides: TGCAGCGCCACTACCCAGCGGGGGAAACGCACAGATACGCAGTATTTT.